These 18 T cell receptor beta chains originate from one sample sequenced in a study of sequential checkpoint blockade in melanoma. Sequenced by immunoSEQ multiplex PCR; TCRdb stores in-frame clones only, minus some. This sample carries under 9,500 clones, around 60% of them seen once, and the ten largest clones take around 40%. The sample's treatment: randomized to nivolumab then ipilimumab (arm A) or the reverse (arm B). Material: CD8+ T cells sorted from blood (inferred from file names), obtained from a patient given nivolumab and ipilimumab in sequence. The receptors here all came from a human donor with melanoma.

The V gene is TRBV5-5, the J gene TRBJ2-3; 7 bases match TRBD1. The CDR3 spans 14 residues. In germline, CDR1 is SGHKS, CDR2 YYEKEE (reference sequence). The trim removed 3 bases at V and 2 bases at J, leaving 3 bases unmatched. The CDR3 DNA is TGTGCCAGCAGCTGGGACAGCTCCACAGATACGCAGTATTTT. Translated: CASSWDSSTDTQYF.

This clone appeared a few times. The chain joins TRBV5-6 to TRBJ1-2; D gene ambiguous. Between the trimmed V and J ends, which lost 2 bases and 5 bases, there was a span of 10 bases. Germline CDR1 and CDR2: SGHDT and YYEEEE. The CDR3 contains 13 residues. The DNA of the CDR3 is TGTGCCAGCAGCTTTTCCCAGTCTTATGGCTACACCTTC. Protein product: CASSFSQSYGYTF. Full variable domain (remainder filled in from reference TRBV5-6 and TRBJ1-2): DAGVTQSPTHLIKTRGQQVTLRCSPKSGHDTVSWYQQALGQGPQFIFQYYEEEERQRGNFPDRFSGHQFPNYSSELNVNALLLGDSALYLCASSFSQSYGYTFGSGTRLTVV.

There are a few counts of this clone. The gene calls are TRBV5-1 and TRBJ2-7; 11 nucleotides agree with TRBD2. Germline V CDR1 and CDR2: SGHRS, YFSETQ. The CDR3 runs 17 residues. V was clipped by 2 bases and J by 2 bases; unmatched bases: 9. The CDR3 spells CASSFFSGGAGAYEQYF. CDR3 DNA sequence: TGCGCCAGCAGCTTCTTTAGCGGGGGGGCCGGGGCCTACGAGCAGTACTTC.

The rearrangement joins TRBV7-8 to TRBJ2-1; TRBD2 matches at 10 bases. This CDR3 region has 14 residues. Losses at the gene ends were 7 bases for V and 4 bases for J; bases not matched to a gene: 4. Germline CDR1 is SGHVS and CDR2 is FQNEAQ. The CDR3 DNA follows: TGTGCCAGCATGAAAGCGGGAGGGTACAATGAGCAGTTCTTC. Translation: CASMKAGGYNEQFF.

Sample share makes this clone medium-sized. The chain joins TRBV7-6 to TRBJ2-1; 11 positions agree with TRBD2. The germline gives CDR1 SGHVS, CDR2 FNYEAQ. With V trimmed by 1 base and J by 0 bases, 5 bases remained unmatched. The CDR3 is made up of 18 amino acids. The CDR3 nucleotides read TGTGCCAGCAGCTTAGTGGCTAGCGGGAGGAGCTCCTACAATGAGCAGTTCTTC. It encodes CASSLVASGRSSYNEQFF.

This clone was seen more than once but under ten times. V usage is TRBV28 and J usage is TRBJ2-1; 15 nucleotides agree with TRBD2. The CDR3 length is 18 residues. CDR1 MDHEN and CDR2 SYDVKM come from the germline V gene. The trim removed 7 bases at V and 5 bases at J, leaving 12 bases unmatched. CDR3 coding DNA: TGTGCCAGCAAGAGGACTAGCGGGGGGGGCGTGGTCGACAATGAGCAGTTCTTC. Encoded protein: CASKRTSGGGVVDNEQFF.

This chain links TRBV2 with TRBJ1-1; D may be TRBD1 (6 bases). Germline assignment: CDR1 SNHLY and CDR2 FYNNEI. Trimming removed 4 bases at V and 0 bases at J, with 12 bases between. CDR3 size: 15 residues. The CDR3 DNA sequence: TGTGCCAGCAGTGCGGACAGCCCAATGAACACTGAAGCTTTCTTT. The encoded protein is CASSADSPMNTEAFF.

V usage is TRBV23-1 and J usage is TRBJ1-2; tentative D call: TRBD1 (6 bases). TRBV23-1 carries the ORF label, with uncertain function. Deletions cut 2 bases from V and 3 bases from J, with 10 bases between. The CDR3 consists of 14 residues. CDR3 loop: CASSQMTGHYGYTF. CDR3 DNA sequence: TGCGCCAGCAGTCAAATGACAGGACACTATGGCTACACCTTC.

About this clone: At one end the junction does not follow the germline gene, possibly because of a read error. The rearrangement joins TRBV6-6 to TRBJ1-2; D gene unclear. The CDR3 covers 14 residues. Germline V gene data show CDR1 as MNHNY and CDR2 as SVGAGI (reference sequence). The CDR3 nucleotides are TGTGCCAGCAAAGTGACGAAGGCTAACTACGGCTACACCTTC. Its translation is CASKVTKANYGYTF.

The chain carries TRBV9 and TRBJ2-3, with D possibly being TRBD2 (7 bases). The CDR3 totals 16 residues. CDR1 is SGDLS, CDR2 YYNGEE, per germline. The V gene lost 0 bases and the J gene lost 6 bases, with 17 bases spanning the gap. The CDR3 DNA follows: TGTGCCAGCAGCGTAGTGGGGGGGGGCCTACGGGATACGCAGTATTTT. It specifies CASSVVGGGLRDTQYF.

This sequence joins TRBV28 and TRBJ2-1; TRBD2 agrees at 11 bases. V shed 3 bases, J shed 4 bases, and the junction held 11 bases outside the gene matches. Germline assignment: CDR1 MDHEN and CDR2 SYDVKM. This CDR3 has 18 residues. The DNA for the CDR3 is TGTGCCAGCAGTTTGGTACTTACTAGCGGGGGACCTTACAATGAGCAGTTCTTC. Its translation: CASSLVLTSGGPYNEQFF.

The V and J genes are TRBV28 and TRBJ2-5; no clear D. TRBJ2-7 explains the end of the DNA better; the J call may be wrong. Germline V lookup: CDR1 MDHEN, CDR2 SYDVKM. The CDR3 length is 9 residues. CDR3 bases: TGTGCCAGCGAAAGCGAGCAGTACTTC. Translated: CASESEQYF.

The CDR3 protein is CASSFSGSYEQYF. CDR3 sequence (DNA): TGTGCCAGCAGCTTTAGCGGCTCCTACGAGCAGTACTTC. The chain carries TRBV7-2 and TRBJ2-7; TRBD2 is a possible D gene (6 bases). The ends were cut back, 3 bases at V and 0 bases at J, with 6 bases in the middle. Germline V gene lookup returns CDR1 SGHTA and CDR2 FQGNSA. The CDR3 consists of 13 residues.

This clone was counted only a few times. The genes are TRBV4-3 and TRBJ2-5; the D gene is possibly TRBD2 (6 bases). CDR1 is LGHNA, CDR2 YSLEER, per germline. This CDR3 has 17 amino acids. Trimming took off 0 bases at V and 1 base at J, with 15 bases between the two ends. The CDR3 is CASSQEDPGGAQETQYF. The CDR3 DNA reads TGCGCCAGCAGCCAAGAAGACCCAGGCGGGGCCCAAGAGACCCAGTACTTC.

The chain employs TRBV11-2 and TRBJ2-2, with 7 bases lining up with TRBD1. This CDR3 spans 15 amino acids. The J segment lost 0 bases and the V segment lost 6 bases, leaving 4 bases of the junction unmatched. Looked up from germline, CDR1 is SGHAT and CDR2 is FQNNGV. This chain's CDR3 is CASSPDRANTGELFF. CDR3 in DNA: TGTGCCAGCAGTCCCGACAGGGCGAACACCGGGGAGCTGTTTTTT.

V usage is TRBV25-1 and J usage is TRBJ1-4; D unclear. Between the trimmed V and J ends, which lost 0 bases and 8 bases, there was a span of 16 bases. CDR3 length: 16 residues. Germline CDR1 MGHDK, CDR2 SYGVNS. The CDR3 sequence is CASSEYWEGLGEKLFF. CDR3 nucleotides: TGTGCCAGCAGTGAATATTGGGAGGGCCTCGGGGAAAAACTGTTTTTT. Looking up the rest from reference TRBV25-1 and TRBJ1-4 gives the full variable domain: EADIYQTPRYLVIGTGKKITLECSQTMGHDKMYWYQQDPGMELHLIHYSYGVNSTEKGDLSSESTVSRIRTEHFPLTLESARPSHTSQYLCASSEYWEGLGEKLFFGSGTQLSVL.

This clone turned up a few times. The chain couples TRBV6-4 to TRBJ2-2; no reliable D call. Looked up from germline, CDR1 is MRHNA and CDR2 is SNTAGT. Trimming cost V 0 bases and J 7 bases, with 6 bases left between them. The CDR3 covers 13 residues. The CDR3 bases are TGTGCCAGCAGTGACTCGGAGTACGGGGAGCTGTTTTTT. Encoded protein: CASSDSEYGELFF.

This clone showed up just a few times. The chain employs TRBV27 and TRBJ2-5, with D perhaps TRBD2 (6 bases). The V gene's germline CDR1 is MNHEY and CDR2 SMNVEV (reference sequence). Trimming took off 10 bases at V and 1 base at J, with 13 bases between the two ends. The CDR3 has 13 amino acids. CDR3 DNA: TGTGCCACCGGGAGCTCCCCCCAAGAGACCCAGTACTTC. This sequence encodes CATGSSPQETQYF.